The rows below give T cell receptor beta chains drawn from one sample of a study of T cell responses to AZD1222 COVID-19 vaccine. Libraries were prepared by immunoSEQ multiplex PCR; TCRdb keeps only in-frame clonotypes and omits some of them. The sample holds 150,000 or so clones, 90% to 95% seen once. Sequences were derived from peripheral blood, sampled on day 0 of AZD1222 vaccination. The receptors derive from an adult in good health. CDR3s include the opening cysteine and the closing phenylalanine or tryptophan. D genes are given only for firm matches.

d_gene	v_gene	j_gene	len	CDR3aa	CDR3nt
.	TRBV5-1	TRBJ2-7	15	CASSLAGEEVGEQYF	TGCGCCAGCAGCTTGGCCGGGGAGGAGGTGGGCGAGCAGTACTTC
.	TRBV6-2/TRBV6-3	TRBJ1-4	14	CASSSSGPWEKLFF	.
TRBD1	TRBV4-3	TRBJ1-2	16	CASSQEFRSGGYGYTF	TGCGCCAGCAGCCAAGAATTCAGGTCAGGGGGATATGGCTACACCTTC
TRBD2	TRBV5-1	TRBJ2-1	16	CASSLAASGSFNEQFF	TGCGCCAGCAGCTTGGCGGCTAGCGGGAGTTTCAATGAGCAGTTCTTC
.	TRBV20-1	TRBJ2-7	11	CSAGTGYEQYF	TGCAGTGCTGGGACGGGCTACGAGCAGTACTTC
TRBD1	TRBV29-1	TRBJ1-2	14	CSVDRAATQGDYTF	TGCAGCGTTGATAGGGCAGCGACCCAGGGGGACTACACCTTC
.	TRBV5-1	TRBJ2-1	15	CASSLGASSYNEQFF	TGCGCCAGCAGCTTGGGCGCCTCCTCCTACAATGAGCAGTTCTTC
.	TRBV6-5	TRBJ1-1	13	CASREGGEFRAFF	TGTGCCAGCCGCGAGGGAGGTGAGTTTCGGGCTTTCTTT
TRBD1	TRBV12-5	TRBJ1-2	18	CASGEVGRGLPRYDGYTF	TGTGCTAGTGGTGAGGTCGGCAGGGGGTTGCCTCGCTACGATGGCTACACCTTC
TRBD2	TRBV9	TRBJ2-2	18	CASSVTGQRGPTTGELFF	TGTGCCAGCAGCGTAACGGGCCAGCGGGGGCCTACCACCGGGGAGCTGTTTTTT
TRBD2	TRBV10-3	TRBJ2-1	17	CAISESSGRAPYNEQFF	TGTGCCATCAGTGAGTCGTCCGGGAGGGCCCCCTACAATGAGCAGTTCTTC
.	TRBV5-6	TRBJ2-4	14	CASSLRGAKNIQYF	TGTGCCAGCAGCTTACGGGGGGCCAAAAACATTCAGTACTTC
.	TRBV27	TRBJ1-1	14	CASSLSARSTEAFF	TGTGCCAGCAGTTTATCGGCCAGATCCACTGAAGCTTTCTTT
.	TRBV7-3	TRBJ2-3	14	CASSLGPSPDTQYF	TGTGCCAGCAGCCTCGGACCCAGCCCAGATACGCAGTATTTT
TRBD1	TRBV5-1	TRBJ1-3	16	CASSGTGAGSGNTIYF	TGCGCCAGCAGCGGGACAGGGGCCGGCTCTGGAAACACCATATATTTT
.	TRBV19	TRBJ1-2	14	CASSTPELQYGYTF	TGTGCCAGTAGTACTCCGGAGCTACAGTATGGCTACACCTTC
.	TRBV12-5	TRBJ2-5	21	CASGLLIGGAGKVYSGETQYF	TGTGCTAGTGGTTTGCTTATCGGTGGGGCGGGGAAAGTCTATAGCGGAGAGACCCAGTACTTC
TRBD2	TRBV4-3	TRBJ2-3	17	CASSQGGAGGRTDTQYF	TGCGCCAGCAGCCAAGGTGGAGCGGGGGGCCGAACAGATACGCAGTATTTT
TRBD1	TRBV7-6	TRBJ2-7	14	CASSLGDRVSEQYF	TGTGCCAGCAGCTTAGGGGACAGGGTGTCCGAGCAGTACTTC
.	TRBV5-8	TRBJ2-6	16	CASSRGINSGANVLTF	TGTGCCAGCAGCCGGGGGATCAACTCTGGGGCCAACGTCCTGACTTTC
.	TRBV19	TRBJ1-4	15	CASSPTGSPNEKLFF	TGTGCCAGTAGCCCTACAGGGAGCCCTAATGAAAAACTGTTTTTT
.	TRBV5-8	TRBJ2-3	17	CASSLGFFSGSTDTQYF	TGTGCCAGCAGCTTGGGGTTTTTCTCAGGGAGCACAGATACGCAGTATTTT
.	TRBV10-3	TRBJ2-5	13	CATSQAPEETQYF	TGTGCCACCTCACAGGCGCCCGAAGAGACCCAGTACTTC